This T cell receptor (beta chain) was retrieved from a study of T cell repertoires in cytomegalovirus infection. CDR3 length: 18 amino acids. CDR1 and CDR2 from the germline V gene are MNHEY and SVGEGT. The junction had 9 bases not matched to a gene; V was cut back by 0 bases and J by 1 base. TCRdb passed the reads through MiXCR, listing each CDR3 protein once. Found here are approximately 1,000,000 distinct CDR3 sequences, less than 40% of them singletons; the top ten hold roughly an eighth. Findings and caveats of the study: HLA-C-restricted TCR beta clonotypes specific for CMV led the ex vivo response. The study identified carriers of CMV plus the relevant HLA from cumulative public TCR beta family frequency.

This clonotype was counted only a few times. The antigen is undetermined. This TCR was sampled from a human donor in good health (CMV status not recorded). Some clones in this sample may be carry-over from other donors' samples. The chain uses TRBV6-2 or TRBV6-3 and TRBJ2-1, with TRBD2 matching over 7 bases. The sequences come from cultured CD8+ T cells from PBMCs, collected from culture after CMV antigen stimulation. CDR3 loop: CASSYSVLAAQSYNEQFF. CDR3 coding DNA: TGTGCCAGCAGTTACTCCGTCCTAGCGGCGCAGTCCTACAATGAGCAGTTCTTC.